The present T cell receptor beta chain was sequenced within a study of early T cells in non-severe SARS-CoV-2 infection. Across the whole study: From unsorted whole blood, bulk RNA was sequenced, and the chains remained unpaired.

Individual cDNA molecules were tagged with unique molecular identifiers. TCRdb called the 5' RACE reads again in MiXCR, with one record for every CDR3 protein. The sample comprises roughly 31,000 distinct CDR3 sequences, roughly a tenth of which are singletons, and roughly 13% rests with the top ten. CDR3 size: 14 residues. Trimming removed 3 bases from V and 0 bases from J, with 11 bases in between. Germline lookup yields CDR1 DFQATT and CDR2 SNEGSKA (reference sequence). The source is an adult who was a healthcare worker with PCR-confirmed SARS-CoV-2 infection or an uninfected control (not recorded which). The specimen was whole blood. This chain joins TRBV20-1 and TRBJ1-2, with no clear D. CDR3 coding DNA: TGCAGTGCTAGCGCCTTTCAGACTAACTATGGCTACACCTTC. Amino acids: CSASAFQTNYGYTF.